This T cell receptor (beta chain) came from a study of CD8+ T cells in alopecia areata. Study-level information: Those treated were given oral tofacitinib at 5 to 10 mg twice daily.

This clone occurred a few times. Regarding treatment: oral pan-JAK inhibitor, 5-10 mg twice daily. Once RNA had been extracted, it was reverse transcribed into cDNA to act as the sequencing template. Clones were read by immunoSEQ multiplex PCR, and TCRdb kept only the in-frame ones, dropping some. This table has about 70,000 clones, 25% to 35% appearing once. This receptor was identified in a human donor with alopecia areata. The sample here was CD8+ T cells sorted from blood, taken at week 4, from a patient treated with tofacitinib.

In nucleotides, the CDR3 is TGTGCCAGCAGCGTAGAGATTGCCAGGGGGTTAAACGAGCAGTACTTC. This gives the protein CASSVEIARGLNEQYF. This rearrangement joins TRBV9 to TRBJ2-7; 7 nucleotides match TRBD1. CDR1 is SGDLS and CDR2 is YYNGEE in the germline V gene. The CDR3 runs 16 residues. Unmatched junction bases numbered 11, after V lost 0 bases and J lost 5 bases.